This T cell receptor beta chain was recovered during a study of cytomegalovirus exposure and HLA in healthy donors. Use of 60 Vbeta and 13 Jbeta primers characterized the PCR. The protocol was immunoSEQ multiplex PCR, while the TCRdb copy is restricted to in-frame clones and leaves out a portion. The sample shows 100,000 to 150,000 clones, 6.5% to 9.5% of them seen only once. This clone was seen more than once but under ten times. The sequencing sample was made of PBMCs. The receptor was isolated from a man aged 35 to 55 in good health and CMV-seronegative.

The CDR3 DNA is TGTGCCACCGGGACAGGGGGGAACATGAACACTGAAGCTTTCTTT. Protein sequence: CATGTGGNMNTEAFF. The chain employs TRBV10-3 and TRBJ1-1, with 11 bases aligning to TRBD1. The CDR3 length is 15 residues. V was pared by 10 bases and J by 0 bases, with 7 bases of the junction left unmatched. In germline, CDR1 is ENHRY, CDR2 SYGVKD.